The 3 T cell receptor beta chains below were found in one sample sequenced in a study of blood T cells in healthy people across ages. Sample-barcoded 5' priming and a J-beta primer mix drove a second PCR of roughly 6 to 12 cycles. TCRdb re-analysed the 5' RACE reads in MiXCR, keeping a single row per CDR3 protein. The data contain 800,000 to 950,000 distinct CDR3 sequences, approximately 32% of them seen just once; the ten biggest clones take up roughly 10%. In addition, the sample was reused for a study of T cells of mothers and their children.

Sequenced sample: blood. These receptors all stem from a woman aged 40 to 49 in good health.

Notes on this clonotype: This sequence may be a read error, since a much larger clone differs from it by one base. The gene calls are TRBV28 and TRBJ2-4, with 8 bases aligning to TRBD2. This CDR3 contains 15 residues. Germline CDR1 and CDR2: MDHEN and SYDVKM. This CDR3 reads CASSSAGGRENVQYF. DNA of the CDR3: TGTGCCAGCAGTTCTGCGGGGGGCCGAGAAAACGTTCAGTACTTC.

V and J are TRBV4-3 and TRBJ1-4; 7 positions agree with TRBD1. Germline loops: CDR1 LGHNA, CDR2 YSLEER. With V trimmed by 0 bases and J by 4 bases, 8 bases remained unmatched. This CDR3 region has 17 residues. The CDR3 is CASSQEARGCRNEKLFF. For the CDR3, the DNA is TGCGCCAGCAGCCAAGAGGCCAGGGGGTGCCGTAATGAAAAACTGTTTTTT.

This clonotype was detected only a few times. V gene TRBV28 combines with J gene TRBJ2-7, with D uncertain. The V gene lost 4 bases and the J gene lost 3 bases, with 7 bases spanning the gap. This CDR3 has 12 amino acids. Looked up from germline, CDR1 is MDHEN and CDR2 is SYDVKM. The CDR3 loop reads CASSSVYYEQYF. CDR3 coding DNA: TGTGCCAGCAGTTCGGTTTACTACGAGCAGTACTTC.